This T cell receptor beta chain originates from a study of blood T cell repertoires in COVID-19. Study in general: The samples span acute and convalescent COVID-19 from the United States, Italy and Spain.

Original analysis: Researchers report that nucleated cell counts were estimated from reference gene primer amplification. The method was immunoSEQ multiplex PCR; TCRdb's version includes in-frame clones alone and lacks a portion of them. For V, J and clone size, that table is used; D and trimming come from the DNA. The sample holds approximately 30,000 clones, 88% seen once. The V gene's germline CDR1 is SGHTA and CDR2 FQGTGA. The CDR3 has 14 residues. V was trimmed by 5 bases and J by 2 bases, leaving 9 bases between them. The source is a human donor in a cohort sampled during active COVID-19. Sequencing was done on a sample of peripheral blood. The gene calls are TRBV7-3 and TRBJ2-2; perhaps TRBD1 as D (6 bases). CDR3 sequence reads: CASSIQGNTGELFF. The CDR3 region has the DNA TGTGCCAGCAGCATACAGGGAAACACCGGGGAGCTGTTTTTT.